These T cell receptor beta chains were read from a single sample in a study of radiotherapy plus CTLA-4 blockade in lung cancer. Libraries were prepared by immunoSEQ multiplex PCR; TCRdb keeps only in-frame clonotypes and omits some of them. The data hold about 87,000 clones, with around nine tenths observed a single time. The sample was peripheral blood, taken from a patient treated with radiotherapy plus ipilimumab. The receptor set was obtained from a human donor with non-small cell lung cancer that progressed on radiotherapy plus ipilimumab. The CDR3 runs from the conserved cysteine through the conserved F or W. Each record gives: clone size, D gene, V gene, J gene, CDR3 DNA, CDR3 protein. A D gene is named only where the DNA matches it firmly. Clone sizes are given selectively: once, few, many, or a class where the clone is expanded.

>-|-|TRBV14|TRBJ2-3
TGTGCCAGCAGCCAAGGTGGAGATACGCAGTATTTT
CASSQGGDTQYF
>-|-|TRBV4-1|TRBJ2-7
TGCGCCAGCAGTAACAGAAACGAGCAGTACTTC
CASSNRNEQYF
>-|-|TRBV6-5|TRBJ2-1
TGTGCCACCTACCAGGGAATCAACAATGAGCAGTTCTTC
CATYQGINNEQFF
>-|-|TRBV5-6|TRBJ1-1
TGTGCCAGCAGCTTGAGGCAAACTGAAGCTTTCTTT
CASSLRQTEAFF
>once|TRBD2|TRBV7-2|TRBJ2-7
TGTGCCAGCAGCTTAGCAAGCGGGAGGGCCCACGAGCAGTACTTC
CASSLASGRAHEQYF
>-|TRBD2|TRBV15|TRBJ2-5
TGTGCCACCAGCAGGCTAGCGGGAGAACAAGAGACCCAGTACTTC
CATSRLAGEQETQYF
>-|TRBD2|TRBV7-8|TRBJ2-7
TGTGCCAGCAGCTTAGTTCCGGGACTAGCGGGAGGGCCATTCCCCTACGAGCAGTACTTC
CASSLVPGLAGGPFPYEQYF
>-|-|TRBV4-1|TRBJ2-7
TGCGCCAGCAGCCAAGGGGCAGGGCGATCCTACGAGCAGTACTTC
CASSQGAGRSYEQYF
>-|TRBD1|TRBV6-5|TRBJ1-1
TGTGCCAGCAGTTTTCTACAGGGGGTGGCTTTCTTT
CASSFLQGVAFF
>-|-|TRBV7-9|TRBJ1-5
TGTGCCAGCAGCTTATGGGGGGAGCAGCCCCAGCATTTT
CASSLWGEQPQHF
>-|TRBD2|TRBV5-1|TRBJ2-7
TGCGCCAGCAGCCTAGCGGGGAACTACGAGCAGTACTTC
CASSLAGNYEQYF
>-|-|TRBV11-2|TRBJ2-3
TGTGCCAGCAGCTCGCGTGGGGGTAGCACAGATACGCAGTATTTT
CASSSRGGSTDTQYF
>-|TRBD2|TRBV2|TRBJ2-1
TGTGCCAGCAGTGCGTTGGGCGGGAGGGATGAGCAGTTCTTC
CASSALGGRDEQFF
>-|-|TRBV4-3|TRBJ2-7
TGCGCCAGCAGCCAAGATCCCGTATTTAGGACGGGAGAACACGAGCAGTACTTC
CASSQDPVFRTGEHEQYF
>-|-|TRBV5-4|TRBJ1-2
TGTGCCAGCAGCCGGGACCTCTTAGGCCCTGGCTACACCTTC
CASSRDLLGPGYTF
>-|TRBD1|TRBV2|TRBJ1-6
TGTGCCAGCAGTGAAGGGGACAGAAGGAGCTCCTATAATTCACCCCTCCACTTT
CASSEGDRRSSYNSPLHF
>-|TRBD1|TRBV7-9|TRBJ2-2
TGTGCCAGCGAAAAGAGGAACCCGGGACAGCGCCCGAACACCGGGGAGCTGTTTTTT
CASEKRNPGQRPNTGELFF
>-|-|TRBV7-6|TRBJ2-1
TGTGCCAGCAGCTTAGGTGGACAGAGTTACAATGAGCAGTTCTTC
CASSLGGQSYNEQFF
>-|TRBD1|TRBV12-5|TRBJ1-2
TGTGCTAGTGGTTTGCAAGGACAGGGCCCTTCATATGGCTACACCTTC
CASGLQGQGPSYGYTF
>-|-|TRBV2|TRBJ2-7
TGTGCCAGCAGTGAAGGGTACTACGAGCAGTACTTC
CASSEGYYEQYF
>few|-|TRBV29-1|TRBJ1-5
TGCAGCGTCGCGGCATCAATGGGGCAGCCCCAGCATTTT
CSVAASMGQPQHF
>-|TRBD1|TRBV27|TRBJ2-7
TGTGCCAGCAGTACACAGGGGGCCTCGGGGGAGCAGTACTTC
CASSTQGASGEQYF
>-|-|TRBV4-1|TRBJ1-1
TGCGCCAGCAGCCCCCTTGATGGGGTGGGGAACACTGAAGCTTTCTTT
CASSPLDGVGNTEAFF
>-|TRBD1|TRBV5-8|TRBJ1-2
TGTGCCAGCAGCCCACCCAAGGGACAGGGATCGTTCGGCTACACCTTC
CASSPPKGQGSFGYTF
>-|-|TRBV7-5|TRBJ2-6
TGTGTCAGAAGCTCGCGACTCATATCTCTGGAGGCCAACGTCCTGACTTTC
CVRSSRLISLEANVLTF
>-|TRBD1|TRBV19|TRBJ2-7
TGTGCCAGTAGTACCCGACAGGGGGCGGCGGACTACGAGCAGTACTTC
CASSTRQGAADYEQYF
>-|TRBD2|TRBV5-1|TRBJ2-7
TGCGCCAGCAGCGTTAGCGGGGGCGTATACGAGCAGTACTTC
CASSVSGGVYEQYF
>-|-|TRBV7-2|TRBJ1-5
TGTGCCAGCAGCTCCCTCGGCAGGGGTGGCAATCAGCCCCAGCATTTT
CASSSLGRGGNQPQHF
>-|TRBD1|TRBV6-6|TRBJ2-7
TGTGCCAGCAGCAAAACCGGGACAGGGAAGGGCGAGCAGTACTTC
CASSKTGTGKGEQYF
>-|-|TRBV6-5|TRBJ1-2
TGTGCCAGCTCTGCAGTTAACTATGGCTACACCTTC
CASSAVNYGYTF
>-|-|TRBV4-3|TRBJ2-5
TGCGCCAGCAGCCAAGTGAGGGGAGAGACCCAGTACTTC
CASSQVRGETQYF
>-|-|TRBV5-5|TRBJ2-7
TGTGCCAGCAGCTTGGTGGTGGCAGGGAGAATGGCCTCCTACGAGCAGTACTTC
CASSLVVAGRMASYEQYF
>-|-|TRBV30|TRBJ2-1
TGTGCCTGGAGTGTACGCCGGGAGCAGTTCTTC
CAWSVRREQFF
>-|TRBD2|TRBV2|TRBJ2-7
TGTGCCAGCAGCGTAGCGGGGTTGAACGAGCAGTACTTC
CASSVAGLNEQYF
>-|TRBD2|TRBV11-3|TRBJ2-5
TGTGCCAGCAGCTTCAGCGGGGGAGACCAAGAGACCCAGTACTTC
CASSFSGGDQETQYF
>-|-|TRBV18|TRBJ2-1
TGTGCCAGCTCACCATCCAGGGTGGGTGAGCAGTTCTTC
CASSPSRVGEQFF
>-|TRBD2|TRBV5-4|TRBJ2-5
TGTGCCAGCAGCGGAGCGGGAGGGCCTGGAGAGACCCAGTACTTC
CASSGAGGPGETQYF
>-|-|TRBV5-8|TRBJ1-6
TGTGCCAGCAGCCTCGGGGATTCCTATAATTCACCCCTCCACTTT
CASSLGDSYNSPLHF
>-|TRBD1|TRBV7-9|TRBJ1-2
TGTGCCAGCAGCAGGGGACAGAACTATGGCTACACCTTC
CASSRGQNYGYTF
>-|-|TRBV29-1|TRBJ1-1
TGCAGCGTAGCAAACACTGAAGCTTTCTTT
CSVANTEAFF
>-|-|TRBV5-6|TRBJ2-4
TGTGCCAGCAGCGCCGCCCCAGGGGTCCCTAGCAGAGCCAAAAACATTCAGTACTTC
CASSAAPGVPSRAKNIQYF
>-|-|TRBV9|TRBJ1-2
TGTGCCAGCAGCCAATTACAGGGCTATGGCTACACCTTC
CASSQLQGYGYTF
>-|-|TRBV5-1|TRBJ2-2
TGCGCCAGCAGCCCTAGGGTGGGGGCGCCCGGGGAGCTGTTTTTT
CASSPRVGAPGELFF
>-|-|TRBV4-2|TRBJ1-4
TGTGCCAGCAGTCTCTTGCCCTCCTCAACTAATGAAAAACTGTTTTTT
CASSLLPSSTNEKLFF
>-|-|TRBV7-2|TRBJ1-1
TGTGCCAGCAGCTTAGAGGGGAGATTGAACACTGAAGCTTTCTTT
CASSLEGRLNTEAFF
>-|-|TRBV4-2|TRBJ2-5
TGTGCCAGCAGCCAAGGGGGGGCGCAGGAGACCCAGTACTTC
CASSQGGAQETQYF
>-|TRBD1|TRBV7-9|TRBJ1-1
TGTGCCAGCAGCTCAGGACAGGGGAACACTGAAGCTTTCTTT
CASSSGQGNTEAFF
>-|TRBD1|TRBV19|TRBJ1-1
TGTGCCAGTAGTCGAACAGGGGGCGTAGCCACTGAAGCTTTCTTT
CASSRTGGVATEAFF
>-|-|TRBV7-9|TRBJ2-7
TGTGCCAGCAGCCCCGACAGATACGAGCAGTACTTC
CASSPDRYEQYF
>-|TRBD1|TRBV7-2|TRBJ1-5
TGTGCCAGCAGCCCGGACAGGACTGGGAGTCAGCCCCAGCATTTT
CASSPDRTGSQPQHF